A selection of T cell receptor beta chains follows, all from one sample in a study of liver allograft versus peripheral blood T cells. TCRdb independently ran MiXCR on the reads; one entry per CDR3 protein. This repertoire shows fewer than 10,000 distinct CDR3 sequences, about 18% found once; its top ten account for 4% to 5.5%. The receptors shown here come from a human patient who had a liver transplant. A share of the T cells may be of graft donor origin. The CDR3 runs from the conserved cysteine through the conserved F or W. The D gene is left open where the match is weak. Some rows mark clone size as missing; the rest say once, few, many or name a class of expanded clone.

j_call: TRBJ1-3
d_call: -
v_call: TRBV24-1
clone_size: -
cdr3_nt: TGTGCCACCAGTGACCCTACCGACAGCTCTGGAAACACCATATATTTT
cdr3_aa: CATSDPTDSSGNTIYF

j_call: TRBJ2-7
d_call: TRBD1
v_call: TRBV20-1
clone_size: -
cdr3_nt: TGCAGTGCTAGAGAGCTAGGACAGGGACAGAGCTACGAGCAGTACTTC
cdr3_aa: CSARELGQGQSYEQYF

j_call: TRBJ2-7
d_call: -
v_call: TRBV7-2
clone_size: medium-sized
cdr3_nt: TGTGCCAGCAGCTTCCTGGGATCCTACGAGCAGTACTTC
cdr3_aa: CASSFLGSYEQYF

j_call: TRBJ2-2
d_call: TRBD1
v_call: TRBV7-3
clone_size: medium-sized
cdr3_nt: TGTGCCAGCAGCCGACAGGGATCGAACACCGGGGAGCTGTTTTTT
cdr3_aa: CASSRQGSNTGELFF

j_call: TRBJ2-3
d_call: -
v_call: TRBV7-2
clone_size: medium-sized
cdr3_nt: TGTGCCAGCAGCAATAGTGGCACAGATACGCAGTATTTT
cdr3_aa: CASSNSGTDTQYF

j_call: TRBJ1-4
d_call: -
v_call: TRBV7-2
clone_size: medium-sized
cdr3_nt: TGTGCCAGCAGATCGACAGCCCTTAATGAAAAACTGTTTTTT
cdr3_aa: CASRSTALNEKLFF

j_call: TRBJ1-2
d_call: -
v_call: TRBV6-5
clone_size: medium-sized
cdr3_nt: TGTGCCAGCAGCCCACAAATCTGGGTAGCCGACCGTTCGCGAGGCTACACCTTC
cdr3_aa: CASSPQIWVADRSRGYTF

j_call: TRBJ2-5
d_call: TRBD2
v_call: TRBV7-9
clone_size: -
cdr3_nt: TGTGCCAGCAGCCTCTATAGACTAGCGGGGATACTCCAAGAGACCCAGTACTTC
cdr3_aa: CASSLYRLAGILQETQYF

j_call: TRBJ1-1
d_call: -
v_call: TRBV6-2/TRBV6-3
clone_size: medium-sized
cdr3_nt: TGTGCCAGCACCAAGGACGGAATCTCAATGAACACTGAAGCTTTCTTT
cdr3_aa: CASTKDGISMNTEAFF

j_call: TRBJ2-7
d_call: TRBD1
v_call: TRBV30
clone_size: many
cdr3_nt: TGTGCCACAAGTACGGGACAGGGGGCAGGGGAGCAGTACTTC
cdr3_aa: CATSTGQGAGEQYF

j_call: TRBJ2-7
d_call: -
v_call: TRBV7-2
clone_size: few
cdr3_nt: TGTGCCAGCAGCTTAGTTGGGTACGAGCAGTACTTC
cdr3_aa: CASSLVGYEQYF

j_call: TRBJ2-5
d_call: -
v_call: TRBV28
clone_size: -
cdr3_nt: TGTGCCAGCAGTTCCAGGGTCGAACAAGAGACCCAGTACTTC
cdr3_aa: CASSSRVEQETQYF

j_call: TRBJ2-5
d_call: -
v_call: TRBV20-1
clone_size: few
cdr3_nt: TGCAGTGCTAGGGCACGGGAGACCCAGTACTTC
cdr3_aa: CSARARETQYF

j_call: TRBJ2-3
d_call: -
v_call: TRBV18
clone_size: once
cdr3_nt: TGTGCCAGCTCACCACCGAAGGTGTGGGCAGATACGCAGTATTTT
cdr3_aa: CASSPPKVWADTQYF

j_call: TRBJ2-7
d_call: TRBD2
v_call: TRBV20-1
clone_size: -
cdr3_nt: TGCAGTGCCACGTTAGCGGGGCCCTCCTACGAGCAGTACTTC
cdr3_aa: CSATLAGPSYEQYF

j_call: TRBJ1-3
d_call: -
v_call: TRBV18
clone_size: medium-sized
cdr3_nt: TGTGCCAGCTCACCACGGGTTAGCTCTGGAAACACCATATATTTT
cdr3_aa: CASSPRVSSGNTIYF

j_call: TRBJ2-1
d_call: -
v_call: TRBV30
clone_size: medium-sized
cdr3_nt: TGTGCCTCTCAGGGGTTCGGGAATGAGCAGTTCTTC
cdr3_aa: CASQGFGNEQFF

j_call: TRBJ1-6
d_call: -
v_call: TRBV2
clone_size: -
cdr3_nt: TGTGCCTCCAAAGGGGAGTATAATTCACCCCTCCACTTT
cdr3_aa: CASKGEYNSPLHF

j_call: TRBJ2-6
d_call: -
v_call: TRBV6-5
clone_size: medium-sized
cdr3_nt: TGTGCCAGCAGTCCACTACCCCCCGCCGGGCGTGGGGCCAACGTCCTGACTTTC
cdr3_aa: CASSPLPPAGRGANVLTF

j_call: TRBJ2-5
d_call: TRBD2
v_call: TRBV5-6
clone_size: few
cdr3_nt: TGTGCCAGCAGATGGGGGGCGGGAGGAGGCGAGACCCAGTACTTC
cdr3_aa: CASRWGAGGGETQYF

j_call: TRBJ2-7
d_call: TRBD1
v_call: TRBV27
clone_size: medium-sized
cdr3_nt: TGTGCCAGCAGCGAGGTAGGGGGACAGGGGTACGAGCAGTACTTC
cdr3_aa: CASSEVGGQGYEQYF

j_call: TRBJ2-3
d_call: TRBD2
v_call: TRBV20-1
clone_size: -
cdr3_nt: TGCAGTGCTGAGCGGGGCTACACAGATACGCAGTATTTT
cdr3_aa: CSAERGYTDTQYF

j_call: TRBJ1-2
d_call: -
v_call: TRBV5-4
clone_size: many
cdr3_nt: TGTGCCAGCAGGGAGGAGGGAAGAGTCATCTATGGCTACACCTTC
cdr3_aa: CASREEGRVIYGYTF

j_call: TRBJ1-2
d_call: -
v_call: TRBV30
clone_size: many
cdr3_nt: TGTGCCTGGACACCCCCCCGCAGACAGAGAAGCTATGGCTACACCTTC
cdr3_aa: CAWTPPRRQRSYGYTF

j_call: TRBJ2-7
d_call: TRBD2
v_call: TRBV20-1
clone_size: -
cdr3_nt: TGCAGTGCTAGAGGGCTAGCGGGGTACGAGCAGTACTTC
cdr3_aa: CSARGLAGYEQYF

j_call: TRBJ2-1
d_call: TRBD1
v_call: TRBV30
clone_size: medium-sized
cdr3_nt: TGTGCCTGGAGTGTACCGCGTGGCAGGGGGTTCGGTAATGAGCAGTTCTTC
cdr3_aa: CAWSVPRGRGFGNEQFF

j_call: TRBJ2-5
d_call: TRBD2
v_call: TRBV30
clone_size: -
cdr3_nt: TGTGCCTGGAGTCGGGTCGGGCTAGCGGGGGGACGAGAGACCCAGTACTTC
cdr3_aa: CAWSRVGLAGGRETQYF

j_call: TRBJ2-7
d_call: -
v_call: TRBV5-5
clone_size: many
cdr3_nt: TGTGCCAGCATCCTGGACGCCTTTACCTACGAGCAGTACTTC
cdr3_aa: CASILDAFTYEQYF

j_call: TRBJ1-1
d_call: -
v_call: TRBV18
clone_size: medium-sized
cdr3_nt: TGTGCCAGCTCACTTACAGGGACGGACACTGAAGCTTTCTTT
cdr3_aa: CASSLTGTDTEAFF

j_call: TRBJ2-1
d_call: -
v_call: TRBV28
clone_size: many
cdr3_nt: TGTGCCAGCAGTGGATATAGCGGAAACTCCTACAATGAGCAGTTCTTC
cdr3_aa: CASSGYSGNSYNEQFF

j_call: TRBJ2-7
d_call: TRBD2
v_call: TRBV19
clone_size: medium-sized
cdr3_nt: TGTGCCACCGGAGCGGGAGTGGATTACGAGCAGTACTTC
cdr3_aa: CATGAGVDYEQYF

j_call: TRBJ2-7
d_call: -
v_call: TRBV28
clone_size: medium-sized
cdr3_nt: TGTGCCAGCAGTTTGGGCCAAACCTACGAGCAGTACTTC
cdr3_aa: CASSLGQTYEQYF

j_call: TRBJ2-3
d_call: -
v_call: TRBV6-1
clone_size: medium-sized
cdr3_nt: TGTGCCAGCAGTGTGGGACGGGGAAGCACAGATACGCAGTATTTT
cdr3_aa: CASSVGRGSTDTQYF

j_call: TRBJ2-1
d_call: -
v_call: TRBV20-1
clone_size: -
cdr3_nt: TGCAGTGCTCATGGGGGAGGCGGTGAGCAGTTCTTC
cdr3_aa: CSAHGGGGEQFF

j_call: TRBJ2-1
d_call: -
v_call: TRBV5-1
clone_size: -
cdr3_nt: TGCGCCAGCAAAAGTAGGGGGGGCGATGAGCAGTTCTTC
cdr3_aa: CASKSRGGDEQFF

j_call: TRBJ1-1
d_call: -
v_call: TRBV19
clone_size: medium-sized
cdr3_nt: TGTGCCAGTACCCTAAACAGGGAGGGCACTGAAGCTTTCTTT
cdr3_aa: CASTLNREGTEAFF

j_call: TRBJ2-5
d_call: -
v_call: TRBV6-5
clone_size: medium-sized
cdr3_nt: TGTGCCAGTAAAACGCACGTGCCCTTTGGGGAGACCCAGTACTTC
cdr3_aa: CASKTHVPFGETQYF

j_call: TRBJ2-3
d_call: -
v_call: TRBV9
clone_size: -
cdr3_nt: TGTGCCAGCAGCGTAGCGCCAGCCAGGGGGGCAGATACGCAGTATTTT
cdr3_aa: CASSVAPARGADTQYF

j_call: TRBJ2-7
d_call: -
v_call: TRBV5-4
clone_size: -
cdr3_nt: TGTGCCAGCAGCTTGGGGGACGGGGTCTACGAGCAGTACTTC
cdr3_aa: CASSLGDGVYEQYF

j_call: TRBJ2-5
d_call: TRBD1
v_call: TRBV6-2/TRBV6-3
clone_size: medium-sized
cdr3_nt: TGTGCCAGCACCCAACTGGGCCAGGGGGCAGAGACCCAGTACTTC
cdr3_aa: CASTQLGQGAETQYF

j_call: TRBJ2-7
d_call: TRBD1
v_call: TRBV18
clone_size: medium-sized
cdr3_nt: TGTGCCAGCTCACCCCGACAGGGAAGGGACGAGCAGTACTTC
cdr3_aa: CASSPRQGRDEQYF

j_call: TRBJ1-1
d_call: -
v_call: TRBV19
clone_size: medium-sized
cdr3_nt: TGTGCCAGTAGTAGGACAGCGAACACTGAAGCTTTCTTT
cdr3_aa: CASSRTANTEAFF

j_call: TRBJ1-1
d_call: TRBD1
v_call: TRBV28
clone_size: many
cdr3_nt: TGTGCCAGCAGGGGACAGGGGAAGACTGAAGCTTTCTTT
cdr3_aa: CASRGQGKTEAFF

j_call: TRBJ2-5
d_call: TRBD2
v_call: TRBV28
clone_size: few
cdr3_nt: TGTGCCAGCAGCTTAGGGACTAGCGGGGGGGCCCGGGAGGAGACCCAGTACTTC
cdr3_aa: CASSLGTSGGAREETQYF

j_call: TRBJ1-3
d_call: -
v_call: TRBV3-1
clone_size: few
cdr3_nt: TGTGCCAGCAGCCAAGATATGCGGCAGGCTAACACCATATATTTT
cdr3_aa: CASSQDMRQANTIYF

j_call: TRBJ2-3
d_call: TRBD1
v_call: TRBV6-6
clone_size: many
cdr3_nt: TGTGCCAGCGGGACAGGGGGCCCAGATACGCAGTATTTT
cdr3_aa: CASGTGGPDTQYF

j_call: TRBJ1-4
d_call: -
v_call: TRBV18
clone_size: medium-sized
cdr3_nt: TGTGCCAGCTCACAAACAGATCAAGGGCAGCTTGAAAAACTGTTTTTT
cdr3_aa: CASSQTDQGQLEKLFF

j_call: TRBJ1-5
d_call: TRBD1
v_call: TRBV28
clone_size: many
cdr3_nt: TGTGCCAGCAGTTATCCTACAGGGGATCAGCCCCAGCATTTT
cdr3_aa: CASSYPTGDQPQHF

j_call: TRBJ1-2
d_call: -
v_call: TRBV27
clone_size: medium-sized
cdr3_nt: TGTGCCAGCAGTCCCCGTCAGTTCCCTACCTATGGCTACACCTTC
cdr3_aa: CASSPRQFPTYGYTF

j_call: TRBJ1-1
d_call: -
v_call: TRBV20-1
clone_size: -
cdr3_nt: TGCAGTGCTAGAGTAGGCGGGGGCGAGGACACTGAAGCTTTCTTT
cdr3_aa: CSARVGGGEDTEAFF

j_call: TRBJ1-1
d_call: -
v_call: TRBV7-2
clone_size: -
cdr3_nt: TGTGCCAGCAGCTTAAACCCGGGAGGCACTGAAGCTTTCTTT
cdr3_aa: CASSLNPGGTEAFF

j_call: TRBJ2-3
d_call: TRBD1
v_call: TRBV13
clone_size: many
cdr3_nt: TGTGCCAGCACACAGGGGATCGGCACAGATACGCAGTATTTT
cdr3_aa: CASTQGIGTDTQYF

j_call: TRBJ2-3
d_call: -
v_call: TRBV18
clone_size: medium-sized
cdr3_nt: TGTGCCAGCTCACCAGAGGTTGGGTCAGATACGCAGTATTTT
cdr3_aa: CASSPEVGSDTQYF

j_call: TRBJ2-3
d_call: -
v_call: TRBV28
clone_size: few
cdr3_nt: TGTGCCAGCAGTTTTGGGGCTAGCGGCACAGATACGCAGTATTTT
cdr3_aa: CASSFGASGTDTQYF

j_call: TRBJ1-5
d_call: -
v_call: TRBV10-3
clone_size: -
cdr3_nt: TGTGCCATCAGCAAGGGCTTCAACAGCAATCAGCCCCAGCATTTT
cdr3_aa: CAISKGFNSNQPQHF

j_call: TRBJ2-1
d_call: -
v_call: TRBV30
clone_size: few
cdr3_nt: TGTGCCTGGACGGGTACCAACTTAGGGGATGAGCAGTTCTTC
cdr3_aa: CAWTGTNLGDEQFF

j_call: TRBJ1-1
d_call: TRBD1
v_call: TRBV12-3/TRBV12-4
clone_size: few
cdr3_nt: TGTGCCAGCAGACCCGACAGGGTGGACACTGAAGCTTTCTTT
cdr3_aa: CASRPDRVDTEAFF